This passage covers 14 T cell receptor beta chains from one sample sequenced in a study of T cells in Graves' hyperthyroidism and ophthalmopathy. Amplification of TCR beta CDR3 regions used RNA as the template. HTBI primers drove first-round RT-PCR of the TCR CDR3. TCRdb recomputed calls from the multiplex PCR reads with MiXCR, one row per CDR3 protein. The table shows some 570,000 distinct CDR3 sequences, with 14% occurring only once. The specimen sequenced was blood. Every receptor here comes from a woman between 18 and 29 years old with Graves' ophthalmopathy.

V is TRBV6-1 and J is TRBJ1-1; D call uncertain. With 3 bases removed from V and 6 bases from J, the gap between germline ends came to 8 bases. The CDR3 runs 12 residues. Per germline, CDR1 MNHNS and CDR2 SASEGT. The CDR3 loop is CASSEGGPEAFF. The CDR3 DNA is TGTGCCAGCAGTGAGGGTGGACCTGAAGCTTTCTTT.

There are a few counts of this clonotype. A much larger clone lies one base from this, so it may be a read error. The chain uses TRBV2 and TRBJ2-2; D gene unclear. V gave up 3 bases and J gave up 4 bases, with 3 bases separating them. CDR1 and CDR2 from the germline V gene are SNHLY and FYNNEI. This CDR3 comprises 12 residues. This CDR3 is CASSEGTGELFF. The CDR3 nucleotides read TGTGCCAGCAGTGAGGGCACCGGGGAGCTGTTTTTT.

This clonotype was seen many times. The V gene is TRBV29-1, the J gene TRBJ2-3, with TRBD1 as a possible D gene (5 bases). CDR3 length: 16 residues. Germline assignment: CDR1 SQVTM and CDR2 ANQGSEA. V gave up 2 bases and J gave up 1 base, with 16 bases separating them. The CDR3 region has the DNA TGCAGCGTTGAACCGTCCGACAGTTTTCGCACAGATACGCAGTATTTT. This sequence encodes CSVEPSDSFRTDTQYF.

Regarding this clonotype: A read error may account for a junction end that differs from germline. The chain joins TRBV2 to TRBJ1-1; 8 bases fit TRBD1. Germline-derived CDR1 and CDR2 are SNHLY and FYNNEI. CDR3 length equals 12 residues. The CDR3 loop reads CASREAGGEAFF. DNA for the CDR3: TGTGCCAGCAGGGAAGCAGGGGGCGAAGCTTTCTTT.

In this sample, this clonotype turned up many times. The V call is TRBV5-4, the J call TRBJ2-1; D remains ambiguous. V was trimmed by 4 bases and J by 0 bases, leaving 8 bases between them. The CDR3 extends over 14 amino acids. Looked up from germline, CDR1 is SGHNT and CDR2 is YYREEE (reference sequence). The CDR3 is CASSREDSYNEQFF. CDR3 DNA: TGTGCCAGCAGCCGCGAGGACTCCTACAATGAGCAGTTCTTC.

This clonotype appeared many times. The chain combines TRBV7-2 with TRBJ2-2; D uncertain. Germline V lookup: CDR1 SGHTA, CDR2 FQGNSA. This CDR3 contains 14 residues. Trimming pared 7 bases from V and 0 bases from J, leaving 9 bases between. The CDR3 sequence: CASTLQSNTGELFF. CDR3 nucleotides: TGTGCCAGCACCCTGCAGTCGAACACCGGGGAGCTGTTTTTT.

A few counts support this clonotype. V and J are TRBV19 and TRBJ1-1, with D maybe TRBD1 (5 bases). Trimming removed 5 bases from V and 5 bases from J, with 21 bases in between. The CDR3 is 16 residues long. CDR1 and CDR2 (germline): LNHDA, SQIVND (reference sequence). The CDR3 DNA is TGTGCCAGTAGTTGGGGCAGGGTGGAAGAGTGGACTGAAGCTTTCTTT. Translating gives CASSWGRVEEWTEAFF.

This clonotype was observed a few times. The chain recombines TRBV20-1 with TRBJ1-5; possible D gene TRBD1, 5 bases. The CDR3 runs 16 residues. V was clipped by 6 bases and J by 5 bases, with 23 bases between them. The V gene's germline CDR1 is DFQATT and CDR2 SNEGSKA (reference sequence). The CDR3 sequence: CSAFPGPPSVYQPQHF. The DNA for the CDR3 is TGCAGTGCCTTCCCGGGACCCCCATCAGTATATCAGCCCCAGCATTTT.

This clonotype was observed many times. This sequence joins TRBV19 and TRBJ1-5; tentative D call: TRBD1 (5 bases). Per the germline V gene, CDR1 is LNHDA and CDR2 is SQIVND (reference sequence). V gave up 9 bases and J gave up 2 bases, with 14 bases separating them. This CDR3 has 14 amino acids. Written as DNA, the CDR3 is TGTGCCAGCAGTGGTCAGGGTGGCAATCAGCCCCAGCATTTT. It codes for CASSGQGGNQPQHF.

This clonotype was seen many times. V gene TRBV5-6 combines with J gene TRBJ2-3; weak D call: TRBD2 (5 bases). The CDR3 contains 16 residues. Germline assignment: CDR1 SGHDT and CDR2 YYEEEE. The V end was cut by 1 base, the J end by 1 base, with 13 bases between. For the CDR3, the DNA is TGTGCCAGCAGCTTGTACGTGGGAGCGGGCACAGATACGCAGTATTTT. Translation: CASSLYVGAGTDTQYF.

About this clonotype itself: A clone one base away is much larger, so this may be a read error. The chain employs TRBV27 and TRBJ2-7; D ambiguous. CDR1 is MNHEY, CDR2 SMNVEV, per germline (reference sequence). The V end lost 3 bases, the J end lost 5 bases, and 17 bases lay between the germline ends. This CDR3 spans 15 amino acids. CDR3 in amino acids: CASSFRAFGNHEQYF. The CDR3 DNA follows: TGTGCCAGCAGTTTCCGGGCTTTTGGGAACCACGAGCAGTACTTC.

This clonotype was detected a few times. The J gene is TRBJ2-7, the V gene TRBV27, with a tentative D call TRBD1 (6 bases). Germline CDR1 reads MNHEY; CDR2 reads SMNVEV (reference sequence). Trimming took 7 bases from V and 6 from J, leaving 19 bases between them. CDR3 length: 14 amino acids. CDR3 protein: CASTPGVGTTEQYF. The CDR3 DNA is TGTGCCAGCACCCCCGGGGTGGGGACAACCGAGCAGTACTTC.

In this sample, this clonotype turned up many times. J is TRBJ2-1 and V is TRBV3-1, with D possibly TRBD1 on 6 matching bases. With 6 bases removed from V and 0 bases from J, the gap between germline ends came to 12 bases. The CDR3 has 15 residues. Germline CDR1 reads LGHDT; CDR2 reads YNNKEL (reference sequence). The CDR3 here is CASSRQVSSYNEQFF. The CDR3 DNA reads as TGTGCCAGCAGTCGACAGGTTAGCTCCTACAATGAGCAGTTCTTC.

This clonotype has at least ten counts. This chain connects TRBV7-2 to TRBJ2-1; 11 bases align to TRBD2. Trimming cost V 5 bases and J 4 bases; bases outside gene matches: 7. The V gene's germline CDR1 is SGHTA and CDR2 FQGNSA. There are 16 residues in the CDR3. CDR3 loop: CASSRDGTSGYNEQFF. CDR3 DNA: TGTGCCAGCAGCCGCGACGGGACTAGCGGATACAATGAGCAGTTCTTC.